Listed below are T cell receptor beta chains from one sample, sequenced in a study of cytomegalovirus exposure and HLA in healthy donors. Profiled with immunoSEQ multiplex PCR; TCRdb holds only in-frame clones, not every one. This sample yields around 150,000 clones, of which 65% to 80% are seen a single time; around 3% belongs to the top ten. Sequenced sample: PBMCs. Receptors were obtained from a woman between 50 and 59 years old in good health and CMV-seropositive. Both conserved end residues are part of each CDR3. The order of the fields is clone size, J gene, D gene, V gene, CDR3 DNA, CDR3 protein. The D gene is left open where the match is weak. Clone size is shown for a subset of rows, as once, few, many or a class of expanded clone.

>.|TRBJ1-5|.|TRBV14
TGTGCCAGCAGCCAAGATATCGGCAGGAGCAATCAGCCCCAGCATTTT
CASSQDIGRSNQPQHF
>.|TRBJ1-6|.|TRBV9
TGTGCCAGCAGCACGGAGGGGTATAATTCACCCCTCCACTTT
CASSTEGYNSPLHF
>.|TRBJ2-1|.|TRBV7-9
TGTGCCAGCAGCTTAAAGCAGGCCAACAATGAGCAGTTCTTC
CASSLKQANNEQFF
>.|TRBJ1-5|.|TRBV5-6
TGTGCCAGCAGCTTTGGTGTTGGACTCTTCAGCAATCAGCCCCAGCATTTT
CASSFGVGLFSNQPQHF
>.|TRBJ2-7|.|TRBV2
TGTGCCAGCAGGGACTCCGTCAAAGGGGGCGAGCAGTACTTC
CASRDSVKGGEQYF
>once|TRBJ2-1|.|TRBV5-4
TGTGCCAGCAGCTTTGACGGGACTCGCTCCTACAATGAGCAGTTCTTC
CASSFDGTRSYNEQFF
>.|TRBJ1-1|TRBD1|TRBV27
TGTGCCAGCAGACGCGGGACAGTAGGTGGATTCCCTGAAGCTTTCTTT
CASRRGTVGGFPEAFF
>.|TRBJ1-3|.|TRBV29-1
TGCAGCGTTGGCGGGACTACCGGTGACACCATATATTTT
CSVGGTTGDTIYF
>.|TRBJ2-7|TRBD2|TRBV27
TGTGCCAGCAGTTTAAGTGTGGGGGGGACGTACGAGCAGTACTTC
CASSLSVGGTYEQYF
>.|TRBJ2-3|TRBD2|TRBV5-1
TGCGCCAGCAGCTTACCGGGACTAGCGAGCACAGATACGCAGTATTTT
CASSLPGLASTDTQYF
>.|TRBJ2-1|.|TRBV7-2
TGTGCCAGCAGCTTAGGGGTGGGGGGAATAAATGAGCAGTTCTTC
CASSLGVGGINEQFF
>.|TRBJ1-2|.|TRBV6-6
TGTGCCAGCAGTTACTCAGCAGGGGATGGCTACACCTTC
CASSYSAGDGYTF
>.|TRBJ1-2|TRBD1|TRBV6-1
TGTGCCAGCAGTTTAGGACAGGGGGGTTCTGGCTACACCTTC
CASSLGQGGSGYTF
>.|TRBJ1-1|.|TRBV7-9
TGTGCCAGCAGCTTAGTGAACAGGGATCCTCGGAACACTGAAGCTTTCTTT
CASSLVNRDPRNTEAFF
>.|TRBJ1-1|.|TRBV7-8
TGTGCCAGCAGCCTACTAATAGGGGCTAACACTGAAGCTTTCTTT
CASSLLIGANTEAFF
>.|TRBJ2-4|TRBD1|TRBV29-1
TGCAGCGTGAGGGACAGGGTTAAAAACATTCAGTACTTC
CSVRDRVKNIQYF
>.|TRBJ2-7|.|TRBV5-1
TGCGCCAGCAGCATGGACAGCTACGAGCAGTACTTC
CASSMDSYEQYF
>few|TRBJ2-1|.|TRBV2
TGTGCCAGCAGTGAGGGACAACTCAATGAGCAGTTCTTC
CASSEGQLNEQFF
>few|TRBJ1-4|.|TRBV16
TGTGCCAGCAGCCAGACTCGGGACATGGTGGCAACTAATGAAAAACTGTTTTTT
CASSQTRDMVATNEKLFF
>once|TRBJ1-1|TRBD1|TRBV27
TGTGCCAGCAGTCTAGGGACAGACACTGAAGCTTTCTTT
CASSLGTDTEAFF